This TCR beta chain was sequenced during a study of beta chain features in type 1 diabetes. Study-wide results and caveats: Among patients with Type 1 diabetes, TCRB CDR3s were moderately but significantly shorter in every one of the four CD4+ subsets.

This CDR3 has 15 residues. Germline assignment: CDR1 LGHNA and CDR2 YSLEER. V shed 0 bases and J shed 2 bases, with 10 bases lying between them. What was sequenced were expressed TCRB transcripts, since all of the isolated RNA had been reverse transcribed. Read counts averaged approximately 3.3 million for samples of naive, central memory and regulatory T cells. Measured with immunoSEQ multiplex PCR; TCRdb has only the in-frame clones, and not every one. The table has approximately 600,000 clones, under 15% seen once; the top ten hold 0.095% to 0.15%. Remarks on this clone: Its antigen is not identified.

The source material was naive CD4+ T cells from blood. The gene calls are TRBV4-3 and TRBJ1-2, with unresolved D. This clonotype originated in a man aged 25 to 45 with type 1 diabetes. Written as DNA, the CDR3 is TGCGCCAGCAGCCAAGATAGGAGAACCAACTATGGCTACACCTTC. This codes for CASSQDRRTNYGYTF.